Following are 20 T cell receptor beta chains from one sample sequenced in a study of T cell repertoires in ileal Crohn's disease. The time point was: neoterminal ileum biopsy at postoperative endoscopy, about 6 months after surgery. Measured with immunoSEQ multiplex PCR; TCRdb has only the in-frame clones, and not every one. The sample yields 13,000 or so clones, just under 80% seen once. The sample taken for sequencing was ileal tissue. These receptor sequences come from an adult with Crohn's disease.

V gene TRBV30 combines with J gene TRBJ2-5; weak D call: TRBD2 (6 bases). V was pared by 5 bases and J by 1 base, with 11 bases between. Germline-derived CDR1 and CDR2 are GTSNPN and SVGIG (reference sequence). CDR3 length: 13 residues. CDR3 region: CAWGSGFQETQYF. In DNA, the CDR3 is TGTGCCTGGGGTAGCGGCTTCCAAGAGACCCAGTACTTC.

V usage is TRBV6-1 and J usage is TRBJ2-2; the D gene is possibly TRBD1 (7 bases). CDR3 length equals 13 residues. Looked up from germline, CDR1 is MNHNS and CDR2 is SASEGT. Trimming cost V 11 bases and J 2 bases, with 12 bases left between them. CDR3 loop: CAGRTGNTGELFF. The CDR3 DNA is TGTGCCGGGAGGACAGGAAACACCGGGGAGCTGTTTTTT.

The CDR3 DNA reads as TGTGCCAGCTCCCGGGGTTTAGCTAACTATGGCTACACCTTC. This translates into CASSRGLANYGYTF. The rearrangement links TRBV6-1 to TRBJ1-2; D not certain. The V end lost 8 bases, the J end lost 0 bases, and 13 bases lay between the germline ends. This CDR3 comprises 14 residues. Germline V gene lookup returns CDR1 MNHNS and CDR2 SASEGT.

The rearrangement links TRBV18 to TRBJ2-7; maybe TRBD2 (7 bases). The length of the CDR3 is 12 residues. V was pared by 4 bases and J by 6 bases, with 10 bases between. Per the germline V gene, CDR1 is KGHSH and CDR2 is LQKENI. For the CDR3, the DNA is TGTGCCAGCTCACGGGGGGGCCTCGAGCAGTACTTC. The encoded protein is CASSRGGLEQYF. The entire variable domain, with the rest obtained from reference TRBV18 and TRBJ2-7, is as follows: NAGVMQNPRHLVRRRGQEARLRCSPMKGHSHVYWYRQLPEEGLKFMVYLQKENIIDESGMPKERFSAEFPKEGPSILRIQQVVRGDSAAYFCASSRGGLEQYFGPGTRLTVT.

A few counts support this clone. The rearrangement joins TRBV7-9 to TRBJ2-7; D uncertain. The germline gives CDR1 SEHNR, CDR2 FQNEAQ (reference sequence). There are 14 residues in the CDR3. V was clipped by 1 base and J by 0 bases, with 7 bases between them. CDR3: CASSLDRNSYEQYF. The CDR3, as DNA: TGTGCCAGCAGCTTAGACAGAAACTCCTACGAGCAGTACTTC.

The V call is TRBV7-8, the J call TRBJ2-5, with D maybe TRBD2 (6 bases). V gave up 5 bases and J gave up 5 bases, with 12 bases separating them. CDR1 and CDR2 from the germline V gene are SGHVS and FQNEAQ. The CDR3 consists of 13 residues. Here the CDR3 reads CASSKTSLETQYF. CDR3 DNA: TGTGCCAGCAGCAAGACTAGTTTGGAGACCCAGTACTTC.

V is TRBV5-1 and J is TRBJ2-1, with unresolved D. The CDR3 is 12 amino acids. Trimming stripped 0 bases from V and 6 bases from J, with 4 bases between. Per the germline V gene, CDR1 is SGHRS and CDR2 is YFSETQ. DNA for the CDR3: TGCGCCAGCAGCTTGGATCGCAATGAGCAGTTCTTC. Protein sequence: CASSLDRNEQFF. Full variable domain (remainder filled in from reference TRBV5-1 and TRBJ2-1): KAGVTQTPRYLIKTRGQQVTLSCSPISGHRSVSWYQQTPGQGLQFLFEYFSETQRNKGNFPGRFSGRQFSNSRSEMNVSTLELGDSALYLCASSLDRNEQFFGPGTRLTVL.

The V gene is TRBV7-8, the J gene TRBJ2-2; possibly TRBD2 for D (5 bases). The V and J ends lost 7 bases and 2 bases respectively, with 11 bases between them. The CDR3 runs 14 residues. CDR1 is SGHVS, CDR2 FQNEAQ, per germline. CDR3 DNA: TGTGCCAGCACCTCGGGGAGTAACACCGGGGAGCTGTTTTTT. This sequence encodes CASTSGSNTGELFF. Full variable domain (remainder filled in from reference TRBV7-8 and TRBJ2-2): GAGVSQSPRYKVAKRGQDVALRCDPISGHVSLFWYQQALGQGPEFLTYFQNEAQLDKSGLPSDRFFAERPEGSVSTLKIQRTQQEDSAVYLCASTSGSNTGELFFGEGSRLTVL.

This clone was counted only a few times. The V gene is TRBV27, the J gene TRBJ2-7, with D perhaps TRBD2 (5 bases). V dropped 6 bases and J dropped 6 bases, with 12 bases sitting between them. Germline CDR1 reads MNHEY; CDR2 reads SMNVEV (reference sequence). The CDR3 extends over 12 amino acids. The CDR3 loop reads CASRLNRGEQYF. Written as DNA, the CDR3 is TGTGCCAGCAGACTTAACCGGGGCGAGCAGTACTTC.

This clone rates as medium-sized. The J gene is TRBJ1-2, the V gene TRBV4-1, with D uncertain. This CDR3 has 12 residues. The V end lost 1 base, the J end lost 7 bases, and 7 bases lay between the germline ends. CDR1 MGHRA and CDR2 YSYEKL come from the germline V gene. This chain's CDR3 is CASSQGAGGYTF. The CDR3 coding sequence is TGCGCCAGCAGCCAAGGGGCAGGTGGCTACACCTTC.

The chain joins TRBV6-1 to TRBJ2-7; 10 nucleotides agree with TRBD2. With V trimmed by 7 bases and J by 1 base, 1 base remained unmatched. CDR3 length equals 13 residues. CDR1 and CDR2 from the germline V gene are MNHNS and SASEGT. The chain's CDR3 is CASIAGGSYEQYF. In DNA, the CDR3 is TGTGCCAGCATAGCGGGAGGATCCTACGAGCAGTACTTC.

This chain joins TRBV10-3 and TRBJ2-1; the match to TRBD2 covers 7 bases. With V trimmed by 3 bases and J by 4 bases, 3 bases remained unmatched. Germline assignment: CDR1 ENHRY and CDR2 SYGVKD. The CDR3 consists of 14 residues. The CDR3 reads CAISDDGGYNEQFF. For the CDR3, the DNA is TGTGCCATCAGTGATGACGGGGGGTACAATGAGCAGTTCTTC.

About this clone: One end of the junction does not line up with germline, which may come from a read error. The chain joins TRBV6-1 to TRBJ2-1; TRBD2 matches 9 bases. The CDR3 consists of 16 residues. Germline CDR1 and CDR2: MNHNS and SASEGT. This chain's CDR3 is CASTEDAGGPYNEQFF. CDR3 in DNA: TGTGCCAGCACTGAAGATGCGGGAGGGCCCTACAATGAGCAGTTCTTC.

The CDR3 protein is CASSDMLAGGTDTQYF. DNA of the CDR3: TGTGCCAGCAGCGATATGCTAGCGGGAGGCACAGATACGCAGTATTTT. The chain uses TRBV9 and TRBJ2-3; 10 nucleotides match TRBD2. Germline loops: CDR1 SGDLS, CDR2 YYNGEE. With V trimmed by 3 bases and J by 1 base, 5 bases remained unmatched. This CDR3 has 16 residues.

The chain links TRBV11-2 to TRBJ2-7; 9 bases fit TRBD2. Germline assignment: CDR1 SGHAT and CDR2 FQNNGV. The CDR3 has 17 amino acids. After removal of 4 bases from V and 1 base from J, the junction contained 11 bases not matched to a gene. Here the CDR3 DNA reads TGTGCCAGCAGCTGGCCTTTCACTAGCGGGTCTTCCTACGAGCAGTACTTC. Its protein product is CASSWPFTSGSSYEQYF. Filled out from reference TRBV11-2 and TRBJ2-7, the complete variable domain reads EAGVAQSPRYKIIEKRQSVAFWCNPISGHATLYWYQQILGQGPKLLIQFQNNGVVDDSQLPKDRFSAERLKGVDSTLKIQPAKLEDSAVYLCASSWPFTSGSSYEQYFGPGTRLTVT.

CDR3 loop: CASSLQAKDEQFF. CDR3 coding DNA: TGTGCCAGCAGTCTACAGGCGAAGGATGAGCAGTTCTTC. This sequence joins TRBV6-4 and TRBJ2-1, with D maybe TRBD1 (5 bases). The CDR3 consists of 13 residues. Germline loops: CDR1 MRHNA, CDR2 SNTAGT. The V end lost 5 bases, the J end lost 8 bases, and 13 bases lay between the germline ends.

The chain couples TRBV7-9 to TRBJ1-1, with a weak D call TRBD1 (5 bases). V dropped 6 bases and J dropped 4 bases, with 12 bases sitting between them. This CDR3 region has 13 residues. Looked up from germline, CDR1 is SEHNR and CDR2 is FQNEAQ (reference sequence). CDR3 DNA sequence: TGTGCCAGCAGGAACAGGCAGGGCACTGAAGCTTTCTTT. As protein: CASRNRQGTEAFF.

The chain joins TRBV18 to TRBJ2-7; TRBD2 matches 9 bases. The CDR3 covers 15 residues. Germline CDR1 KGHSH, CDR2 LQKENI. V lost 6 bases and J lost 11; bases outside the gene matches: 17. In DNA, the CDR3 is TGTGCCAGCTCCCTACTCTTTAATAGCGGGAGAGAGGAGTACTTC. The encoded protein is CASSLLFNSGREEYF.

The chain recombines TRBV10-2 with TRBJ2-4, with D perhaps TRBD2 (5 bases). Germline CDR1 WSHSY, CDR2 SAAADI. The CDR3 contains 15 residues. Between the trimmed V and J ends, which lost 8 bases and 0 bases, there was a span of 14 bases. The CDR3 is CASPRTQLAKNIQYF. The CDR3 nucleotides read TGCGCCAGCCCCCGGACTCAGTTAGCCAAAAACATTCAGTACTTC.

The chain recombines TRBV7-8 with TRBJ2-5; TRBD1 might be the D (7 bases). The CDR3 sequence is 16 residues long. Germline loops: CDR1 SGHVS, CDR2 FQNEAQ. Trimming took 5 bases from V and 0 from J, leaving 16 bases between them. The DNA of the CDR3 is TGTGCCAGCAGCCCGGAGGGGGCGGGGCACCAAGAGACCCAGTACTTC. Its translation: CASSPEGAGHQETQYF.